This passage covers 12 T cell receptor beta chains from one sample sequenced in a study of shared clonotypes between healthy human individuals. The assay was immunoSEQ multiplex PCR, and TCRdb's table has in-frame clones only and misses some. Of some 530,000 clones listed, approximately 78% are singletons. Sequenced material: PBMCs. These receptors were taken from a woman between 40 and 55 years old in good health. Some clones in this sample may be carry-over from other donors' samples.

A word on this clone: Mismatch with germline at one junction end may stem from a read error. This sequence joins TRBV7-7 and TRBJ2-5; TRBD1 might be the D (6 bases). From germline, CDR1 is SSHAT and CDR2 FNYEAQ (reference sequence). The CDR3 has 13 amino acids. The CDR3 nucleotides read TGTGCTAGCAGTAGGGACACGGAAGAGACCCAGTACTTC. Its translation is CASSRDTEETQYF. The variable domain in full, with the rest retrieved from reference TRBV7-7 and TRBJ2-5, is GAGVSQSPRYKVTKRGQDVTLRCDPISSHATLYWYQQALGQGPEFLTYFNYEAQPDKSGLPSDRFSAERPEGSISTLTIQRTEQRDSAMYRCASSRDTEETQYFGPGTRLLVL.

Here the CDR3 reads CASSFRPVTTGELFF. The DNA for the CDR3 is TGTGCCAGCAGTTTTAGGCCAGTGACTACCGGGGAGCTGTTTTTT. This chain joins TRBV28 and TRBJ2-2; no firm D call. V was shortened by 3 bases and J by 5 bases, with 13 bases between the two germline ends. The germline CDR1 and CDR2 sequences are MDHEN and SYDVKM. The CDR3 is made up of 15 amino acids.

The rearrangement links TRBV7-3 to TRBJ2-1; tentative D call: TRBD1 (5 bases). Germline V gene sequence: CDR1 SGHTA, CDR2 FQGTGA. V was cut by 2 bases and J by 9 bases, with 14 bases left in between. This CDR3 comprises 14 residues. In DNA, the CDR3 is TGTGCCAGCAGCTTACTCGGCAGGGTGGGTGAGCAGTTCTTC. Translation: CASSLLGRVGEQFF.

The chain employs TRBV5-1 and TRBJ2-3; D gene uncertain. V shed 3 bases and J shed 0 bases, with 14 bases lying between them. Germline V CDR1 and CDR2: SGHRS, YFSETQ. This CDR3 region has 16 residues. The CDR3 loop is CASSSARDSSTDTQYF. CDR3 nucleotides: TGCGCCAGCAGCTCCGCCCGAGATTCTAGCACAGATACGCAGTATTTT.

The chain employs TRBV10-3 and TRBJ2-2; 8 bases map to TRBD1. J was trimmed by 7 bases and V by 4 bases; bases with no gene match: 11. The CDR3 runs 16 residues. Looked up from germline, CDR1 is ENHRY and CDR2 is SYGVKD. Here the CDR3 DNA reads TGTGCCATCAGTGGGTCGGCTGCAGGGGGCGACGGGGAGCTGTTTTTT. Its protein product is CAISGSAAGGDGELFF.

V usage is TRBV18 and J usage is TRBJ2-5; D not certain. Trimming left V 6 bases short and J 2 bases short, with 10 bases between. The germline V gene encodes CDR1 KGHSH and CDR2 LQKENI. The CDR3 extends over 13 amino acids. The CDR3 sequence is CASSLGQQETQYF. The CDR3, as DNA: TGTGCCAGCTCCCTTGGGCAGCAAGAGACCCAGTACTTC.

The V call is TRBV10-3, the J call TRBJ2-6; perhaps D is TRBD1 or TRBD2 (5 bases each). The CDR3 spans 15 residues. Germline V gene data show CDR1 as ENHRY and CDR2 as SYGVKD. The germline V and J ends were trimmed by 2 bases and 7 bases, with 12 bases remaining between them. In DNA, the CDR3 is TGTGCCATCAGTGAGGGACGAGGGGCCGCCAACGTCCTGACTTTC. Translated, it gives CAISEGRGAANVLTF.

This sequence joins TRBV6-1 and TRBJ2-1, with 9 bases matching TRBD2. CDR3 length equals 16 residues. Germline-derived CDR1 and CDR2 are MNHNS and SASEGT. V lost 4 bases, J lost 3 bases, and 7 bases stayed unmatched. CDR3: CASSAPGTSYYNEQFF. Here the CDR3 DNA reads TGTGCCAGCAGTGCACCCGGGACTAGCTACTACAATGAGCAGTTCTTC.

V gene TRBV6-1 combines with J gene TRBJ1-4; D is possibly TRBD1 (5 bases). Trimming left V 4 bases short and J 6 bases short, with 15 bases between. The CDR3 is made up of 15 amino acids. CDR1 and CDR2 from the germline V gene are MNHNS and SASEGT. CDR3 loop: CASSVSQGQDEKLFF. Here the CDR3 DNA reads TGTGCCAGCAGTGTCAGTCAGGGTCAGGATGAAAAACTGTTTTTT.

The V call is TRBV7-3, the J call TRBJ1-2; 7 bases align to TRBD1. This CDR3 comprises 16 residues. Per the germline V gene, CDR1 is SGHTA and CDR2 is FQGTGA. J gave up 4 bases and V 0 bases, and 8 bases lay outside the gene matches. The CDR3 protein is CASSLTGTEEVYGYTF. As DNA, the CDR3 is TGTGCCAGCAGCTTAACCGGGACAGAGGAAGTCTATGGCTACACCTTC.

This sequence joins TRBV5-1 and TRBJ2-7, with a tentative D call TRBD2 (6 bases). This CDR3 is 16 amino acids long. The germline V gene encodes CDR1 SGHRS and CDR2 YFSETQ. The V end lost 4 bases, the J end lost 3 bases, and 20 bases lay between the germline ends. The CDR3 loop reads CASSPLRGGRSYEQYF. CDR3 in DNA: TGCGCCAGCAGCCCATTACGGGGAGGACGAAGCTACGAGCAGTACTTC.

In its sample, this clone was seen a few times. This sequence joins TRBV7-2 and TRBJ2-1; D gene uncertain. The CDR3 runs 14 residues. V shed 5 bases and J shed 1 base, with 9 bases lying between them. Germline lookup yields CDR1 SGHTA and CDR2 FQGNSA. The DNA of the CDR3 is TGTGCCAGCAGCCTCTTTGGATCCTACAATGAGCAGTTCTTC. It specifies CASSLFGSYNEQFF.